These 8 T cell receptor beta chains were all obtained from the same sample, sequenced in a study of post-analysis software for immune sequencing data. General study findings and limits: When patients were compared with controls, 5 or 6 TRBV segments were more frequent, TRBV5-6, TRBV5-1 and TRBV20-1 among them.

Built from TCR beta cDNA, the libraries had unique molecular identifiers in them. TCRdb analysed the PCR reads with MiXCR anew, one entry per CDR3 protein. The sample carries around 180,000 distinct CDR3 sequences, about 29% recorded once. No antigen is known for these receptors. Sequenced: blood. The receptor set was obtained from a girl between 5 and 17 years old with multiple sclerosis.

Note on this clonotype: This could be a read error, since a much larger clone is one nucleotide away. The chain is built from TRBV6-2 or TRBV6-3 and TRBJ2-5; the match to TRBD2 covers 7 bases. Trimming cost V 6 bases and J 5 bases; bases outside gene matches: 12. The CDR3 is 15 amino acids. Germline loops: CDR1 MNHEY, CDR2 SVGEGT. CDR3 amino acids: CASRPVGLVGETQYF. In DNA form, the CDR3 reads TGTGCCAGCAGGCCAGTCGGACTAGTGGGGGAGACCCAGTACTTC.

This clonotype came up many times. The V gene is TRBV7-6, the J gene TRBJ2-6; either TRBD1 or TRBD2 may fit D (5 bases each). V lost 4 bases and J lost 7, with 17 bases in between. The V gene's germline CDR1 is SGHVS and CDR2 FNYEAQ. This CDR3 is built from 16 residues. This CDR3 reads CASSSGAGWSANVLTF. CDR3 in DNA: TGTGCCAGCAGCTCCGGGGCGGGCTGGAGTGCCAACGTCCTGACTTTC.

The sample holds many counts of this clonotype. The chain uses TRBV6-6 and TRBJ2-7; D is unclear. V was clipped by 4 bases and J by 3 bases, with 7 bases between them. The CDR3 length is 12 residues. CDR1 and CDR2 (germline): MNHNY, SVGAGI (reference sequence). CDR3 loop: CASSSDLYEQYF. For the CDR3, the DNA is TGTGCCAGCAGTTCGGACCTCTACGAGCAGTACTTC.

The chain employs TRBV20-1 and TRBJ1-6; TRBD1 matches at 10 bases. The V segment lost 0 bases and the J segment 7 bases; nucleotides outside the gene matches: 6. This CDR3 is 16 amino acids long. The germline CDR1 and CDR2 sequences are DFQATT and SNEGSKA (reference sequence). This CDR3 reads CSARDWDRGRNSPLHF. The CDR3 DNA is TGCAGTGCTAGAGATTGGGACAGGGGCCGGAATTCACCCCTCCACTTT.

This clonotype was seen a few times. The chain joins TRBV27 to TRBJ2-7; 9 bases fit TRBD1. Germline V gives CDR1 MNHEY, CDR2 SMNVEV (reference sequence). The CDR3 extends over 14 amino acids. The V gene end was trimmed by 0 bases and the J gene end by 4 bases; junction bases not matched to a gene: 1. CDR3 residues: CASSLSTGGYEQYF. CDR3 coding DNA: TGTGCCAGCAGTTTATCGACAGGGGGGTACGAGCAGTACTTC.

The chain employs TRBV20-1 and TRBJ2-3; D unclear. The V gene's germline CDR1 is DFQATT and CDR2 SNEGSKA (reference sequence). Trimming took off 5 bases at V and 0 bases at J, with 18 bases between the two ends. The CDR3 consists of 16 residues. CDR3 nucleotide sequence: TGCAGTGCTTTCTCGGCGACTTCTACTAGCACAGATACGCAGTATTTT. It translates to CSAFSATSTSTDTQYF.

This clonotype has a handful of counts. The junction departs from the called germline gene at one end, perhaps through a read error. The chain couples TRBV12-3 or TRBV12-4 to TRBJ2-7; the match to TRBD1 covers 11 bases. The CDR3 loop spans 14 amino acids. The CDR3 loop reads CASSPGQGAYGQYF. Written as DNA, the CDR3 is TGTGCCAGCAGCCCCGGACAGGGGGCCTACGGGCAGTACTTC.

This chain links TRBV2 with TRBJ1-5; tentative D call: TRBD1 (5 bases). The V end was cut by 7 bases, the J end by 3 bases, with 13 bases between. Germline CDR1 SNHLY, CDR2 FYNNEI. The CDR3 covers 14 residues. The CDR3: CASNQGSSNQPQHF. For the CDR3, the DNA is TGTGCCAGCAATCAGGGATCTTCCAATCAGCCCCAGCATTTT. Supplemented by reference TRBV2 and TRBJ1-5, the full variable domain reads EPEVTQTPSHQVTQMGQEVILRCVPISNHLYFYWYRQILGQKVEFLVSFYNNEISEKSEIFDDQFSVERPDGSNFTLKIRSTKLEDSAMYFCASNQGSSNQPQHFGDGTRLSIL.